This TCR beta chain was recovered during a study of shared clonotypes between healthy human individuals. Researchers ran the assay at a deep level. In the sorted-subset replicate PCRs, 200 ng DNA, roughly 29,000 T cell genomes, was used. Measured with immunoSEQ multiplex PCR; TCRdb has only the in-frame clones, and not every one. The sample carries a few hundred thousand clones, nearly 97% recorded once. As concerns this clone: Its antigen is unknown.

Naive CD8 cells, CD45RO-negative and positively selected for CCR7, excluded terminally differentiated effector memory CD45RA+ cells. Free of recent acute infections or vaccinations, the donors were healthy HIV-negative adults. The V gene's germline CDR1 is SEHNR and CDR2 FQNEAQ (reference sequence). Trimming stripped 5 bases from V and 3 bases from J, with 10 bases between. The CDR3 sequence is 14 residues long. Study-level points and caveats: Clonotype sharing among donors, it was expected, would be affected by sequencing depth.

The sequence was collected from a woman in her twenties or thirties in good health. Sequencing was carried out using naive CD8+ T cells sorted from blood. The rearrangement joins TRBV7-9 to TRBJ2-2; D is unclear. The CDR3 sequence: CASSPTPDTGELFF. Written as DNA, the CDR3 is TGTGCCAGCAGCCCCACCCCGGACACCGGGGAGCTGTTTTTT.